Shown below are 26 T cell receptor beta chains from a single sample sequenced in a study of spatial heterogeneity in lung cancer. The time point here: blood at routine non-recurrence follow-up after resection. Material for sequencing was whole RNA from tumor, nontumor lung or frozen PBMC, left unsorted. TCRdb reprocessed the 5' RACE reads with MiXCR, giving one entry per CDR3 protein. The repertoire holds around 120,000 distinct CDR3 sequences, over 9% seen once, with approximately 16% in the top ten. The sequences come from PBMCs, collected at follow-up. Every receptor here comes from a male donor with early-stage non-small cell lung cancer.

This clonotype was recorded a few times. The chain is built from TRBV4-3 and TRBJ1-1, with a weak D call TRBD1 (5 bases). V shed 1 base and J shed 4 bases, with 13 bases lying between them. The CDR3 has 15 amino acids. In germline, CDR1 is LGHNA, CDR2 YSLEER. As DNA, the CDR3 is TGCGCCAGCAGCCAAGCGAGGGGCCCCTTCACTGAAGCTTTCTTT. Translated, it gives CASSQARGPFTEAFF.

The chain uses TRBV12-3 or TRBV12-4 and TRBJ2-1; 8 nucleotides line up with TRBD1. The CDR3 consists of 15 residues. Germline trimming cut 5 bases from V and 4 bases from J; bases unmatched to any gene: 7. Written as DNA, the CDR3 is TGTGCCAGCAGTCCCACAGGGGGTCCTTACAATGAGCAGTTCTTC. Residues: CASSPTGGPYNEQFF.

The chain combines TRBV20-1 with TRBJ1-2, with D unclear. The CDR3 consists of 14 residues. Germline CDR1 reads DFQATT; CDR2 reads SNEGSKA (reference sequence). Trimming cost V 3 bases and J 4 bases, with 15 bases left between them. The CDR3 coding sequence is TGCAGTGCTAGCCCCCAGGCGACAACCTATGGCTACACCTTC. This translates into CSASPQATTYGYTF.

Ten or more counts support this clonotype. The gene calls are TRBV28 and TRBJ2-7, with D tentatively TRBD1 (5 bases). The CDR3 runs to 15 residues. Germline lookup yields CDR1 MDHEN and CDR2 SYDVKM. V was clipped by 5 bases and J by 3 bases, with 17 bases between them. CDR3 region: CASSPPGFSLYEQYF. The CDR3 DNA is TGTGCCAGCAGTCCTCCAGGGTTTTCCCTCTACGAGCAGTACTTC.

The sample holds many counts of this clonotype. The chain has TRBV27 and TRBJ2-3; D may be TRBD1 or TRBD2 (6 bases each). The CDR3 sequence is 12 residues long. Germline values: CDR1 MNHEY, CDR2 SMNVEV (reference sequence). V lost 6 bases, J lost 13 bases, and 17 bases lay in between. CDR3 sequence reads: CASRRQDREKYF. The CDR3 DNA reads TGTGCCAGCAGGCGACAGGATCGGGAGAAGTATTTT.

This clonotype turned up a few times. This chain uses TRBV7-9 with TRBJ2-5, with D possibly TRBD1 on 6 matching bases. The germline V gene encodes CDR1 SEHNR and CDR2 FQNEAQ (reference sequence). V shed 0 bases and J shed 7 bases, with 15 bases lying between them. This CDR3 has 15 amino acids. The CDR3 sequence: CASSLAPGVDATQYF. Here the CDR3 DNA reads TGTGCCAGCAGCTTAGCGCCAGGGGTAGATGCGACCCAGTACTTC.

There are many counts of this clonotype. This chain joins TRBV7-3 and TRBJ2-3, with TRBD1 as a possible D gene (5 bases). Germline loops: CDR1 SGHTA, CDR2 FQGTGA. CDR3 size: 14 residues. Trimming shortened V by 3 bases and J by 2 bases, and 9 bases separated the two germline ends. CDR3 loop: CASSLPGITDTQYF. The CDR3 DNA sequence: TGTGCCAGCAGCTTGCCAGGGATCACAGATACGCAGTATTTT.

The sample holds a few counts of this clonotype. The rearrangement links TRBV7-9 to TRBJ1-1, with D unresolved. With 7 bases removed from V and 6 bases from J, the gap between germline ends came to 12 bases. The CDR3 is made up of 12 amino acids. In germline, CDR1 is SEHNR, CDR2 FQNEAQ (reference sequence). As DNA, the CDR3 is TGTGCCAGCACCCTCGCCGGCCCTGAAGCTTTCTTT. It translates to CASTLAGPEAFF.

This chain uses TRBV7-9 with TRBJ1-1; tentatively, D is TRBD1 (6 bases). This CDR3 is built from 15 residues. V was pared by 1 base and J by 0 bases, with 9 bases between. CDR1 and CDR2 (germline): SEHNR, FQNEAQ (reference sequence). CDR3 DNA sequence: TGTGCCAGCAGCTTAGAGGGGGGAGTGAACACTGAAGCTTTCTTT. It is translated as CASSLEGGVNTEAFF.

This clonotype has more than one count but fewer than ten. This chain connects TRBV20-1 to TRBJ2-7; the D is unclear. The CDR3 spans 12 residues. Germline V CDR1 and CDR2: DFQATT, SNEGSKA (reference sequence). V was clipped by 1 base and J by 6 bases, with 10 bases between them. The CDR3 loop is CSARADASEQYF. As DNA, the CDR3 is TGCAGTGCTAGAGCGGATGCGAGCGAGCAGTACTTC.

Here the CDR3 DNA reads TGTGCCAGCATCGACAGGGGAAGGCTCCATAATTCACCCCTCCACTTT. Amino acid sequence: CASIDRGRLHNSPLHF. This chain joins TRBV6-1 and TRBJ1-6; TRBD1 agrees at 8 bases. The germline V gene has CDR1 MNHNS and CDR2 SASEGT. CDR3 length: 16 residues. The J segment lost 5 bases and the V segment lost 7 bases, leaving 10 bases of the junction unmatched.

There are a few counts of this clonotype. The gene calls are TRBV20-1 and TRBJ2-5; D uncertain. The V end was cut by 5 bases, the J end by 2 bases, with 15 bases between. The germline V gene encodes CDR1 DFQATT and CDR2 SNEGSKA (reference sequence). The CDR3 covers 14 residues. The chain's CDR3 is CSALDPESQETQYF. The DNA of the CDR3 is TGCAGTGCTCTCGACCCCGAAAGTCAAGAGACCCAGTACTTC.

This clonotype was counted at least ten times. This chain uses TRBV20-1 with TRBJ1-5, with 9 bases fitting TRBD1. CDR3 length equals 15 residues. V lost 5 bases and J lost 9; bases outside the gene matches: 14. Germline-derived CDR1 and CDR2 are DFQATT and SNEGSKA (reference sequence). CDR3 protein: CSAPTGGLSKWPQHF. The CDR3 DNA reads as TGCAGTGCTCCCACAGGGGGCTTGTCTAAATGGCCCCAGCATTTT.

This clonotype was recorded at least ten times. The CDR3 DNA is TGTGCCAGCAGCTTAGGACGTGGAGGGGTCAGCTGGAGCACTGAAGCTTTCTTT. The encoded protein is CASSLGRGGVSWSTEAFF. This chain connects TRBV13 to TRBJ1-1; maybe TRBD1 (5 bases). This CDR3 comprises 18 residues. V lost 0 bases and J lost 4, with 21 bases in between. Germline values: CDR1 PRHDT, CDR2 FYEKMQ (reference sequence).

This clonotype was seen at least ten times. The chain recombines TRBV21-1 with TRBJ2-3. TRBV21-1 is a listed pseudogene. The CDR3 totals 11 residues. The CDR3 is CASLREDTQYF. The CDR3 region has the DNA TGTGCCAGCCTCCGAGAAGATACGCAGTATTTT.

This chain links TRBV7-9 with TRBJ2-5; TRBD2 is a possible D gene (7 bases). Germline CDR1 is SEHNR and CDR2 is FQNEAQ (reference sequence). The CDR3 runs to 16 residues. V was clipped by 4 bases and J by 3 bases, with 18 bases between them. The CDR3 DNA is TGTGCCAGCAGCTCCCCTGCGGGGGCAGCAAAAGAGACCCAGTACTTC. Its translation: CASSSPAGAAKETQYF. The variable domain in full, completed from reference TRBV7-9 and TRBJ2-5, reads DTGVSQNPRHKITKRGQNVTFRCDPISEHNRLYWYRQTLGQGPEFLTYFQNEAQLEKSRLLSDRFSAERPKGSFSTLEIQRTEQGDSAMYLCASSSPAGAAKETQYFGPGTRLLVL.

The rearrangement uses TRBV29-1 and TRBJ1-2; a possible D gene is TRBD1 (5 bases). V was pared by 7 bases and J by 3 bases, with 18 bases between. The CDR3 covers 14 residues. The germline CDR1 and CDR2 sequences are SQVTM and ANQGSEA. The CDR3 sequence is CSAWDPNEDYGYTF. The CDR3, as DNA: TGCAGCGCCTGGGACCCAAACGAAGACTATGGCTACACCTTC.

About this clonotype: A much larger clone lies a single base off, so this may be a read error. The rearrangement uses TRBV9 and TRBJ2-2; maybe TRBD1 (6 bases). CDR3 size: 15 residues. V lost 2 bases and J lost 6, with 14 bases in between. Germline CDR1 reads SGDLS; CDR2 reads YYNGEE. For the CDR3, the DNA is TGTGCCAGCAGCGTCGGACAGATTAACGCCGGGGAGCTGTTTTTT. Translated, it gives CASSVGQINAGELFF.

There are a few counts of this clonotype. The chain links TRBV7-3 to TRBJ1-2, with a possible D match to TRBD1 (5 bases). Germline values: CDR1 SGHTA, CDR2 FQGTGA. Trimming pared 5 bases from V and 4 bases from J, leaving 14 bases between. The CDR3 extends over 14 amino acids. The CDR3 sequence: CASSTSRDPYGYTF. DNA for the CDR3: TGTGCCAGCAGCACATCCCGGGACCCCTATGGCTACACCTTC.

In this sample, this clonotype turned up a few times. The chain joins TRBV5-1 to TRBJ1-4; 8 positions match TRBD1. Germline values: CDR1 SGHRS, CDR2 YFSETQ. CDR3 length: 17 residues. Germline trimming cut 4 bases from V and 8 bases from J; bases unmatched to any gene: 16. CDR3 loop: CASSIGQGSDRGEKLFF. CDR3 bases: TGCGCCAGCAGCATCGGACAGGGAAGTGATCGAGGGGAAAAACTGTTTTTT.

This clonotype was recorded many times. The CDR3, as DNA: TGTGCCAGCAGCTCCGGACAGGGGACTAATGAGCAGTTCTTC. This gives the protein CASSSGQGTNEQFF. J is TRBJ2-1 and V is TRBV7-2, with 9 bases identical to TRBD1. CDR1 and CDR2 (germline): SGHTA, FQGNSA. The CDR3 has 14 amino acids. Trimming removed 4 bases from V and 7 bases from J; junction bases left unmatched: 5.

This clonotype occurred many times. The J gene is TRBJ1-4, the V gene TRBV7-2; D remains ambiguous. Trimming took off 6 bases at V and 8 bases at J, with 13 bases between the two ends. CDR1 is SGHTA and CDR2 is FQGNSA in the germline V gene. The CDR3 is 13 amino acids. In DNA, the CDR3 is TGTGCCAGCAGGCTCTCGTCGGGGGAAAAACTGTTTTTT. Residues: CASRLSSGEKLFF.

This clonotype appeared a few times. The chain carries TRBV6-6 and TRBJ2-3, with TRBD2 matching 9 bases. The CDR3 runs to 15 residues. V trimming: 2 bases; J trimming: 7 bases; junction bases outside the gene matches: 7. Looked up from germline, CDR1 is MNHNY and CDR2 is SVGAGI (reference sequence). The chain's CDR3 is CASSYGPSGANTQYF. As DNA, the CDR3 is TGTGCCAGCAGTTACGGGCCTAGCGGGGCGAATACGCAGTATTTT.

J is TRBJ2-7 and V is TRBV27; D perhaps matches TRBD1 (6 bases). CDR3 length: 17 amino acids. Trimming shortened V by 5 bases and J by 0 bases, and 20 bases separated the two germline ends. The germline V gene has CDR1 MNHEY and CDR2 SMNVEV (reference sequence). The CDR3: CASSPTTGRPHSYEQYF. The DNA for the CDR3 is TGTGCCAGCAGTCCAACGACAGGTCGTCCCCACTCCTACGAGCAGTACTTC.

This clonotype appeared many times. The chain couples TRBV7-2 to TRBJ2-5; perhaps TRBD1 as D (6 bases). Trimming shortened V by 3 bases and J by 4 bases, and 9 bases separated the two germline ends. CDR3 length: 13 residues. CDR1 is SGHTA and CDR2 is FQGNSA in the germline V gene. The CDR3 region is CASSFDRIETQYF. DNA for the CDR3: TGTGCCAGCAGCTTTGACAGGATAGAGACCCAGTACTTC. Variable domain in full (rest from reference TRBV7-2 and TRBJ2-5): GAGVSQSPSNKVTEKGKDVELRCDPISGHTALYWYRQSLGQGLEFLIYFQGNSAPDKSGLPSDRFSAERTGGSVSTLTIQRTQQEDSAVYLCASSFDRIETQYFGPGTRLLVL.

This clonotype was picked up many times. V is TRBV2 and J is TRBJ1-4; 7 bases line up with TRBD1. V gave up 5 bases and J gave up 3 bases; unmatched junction bases: 6. Germline V lookup: CDR1 SNHLY, CDR2 FYNNEI. The CDR3 length is 15 residues. The CDR3 here is CASSIRQGSNEKLFF. CDR3 coding DNA: TGTGCCAGCAGTATCCGACAGGGATCTAATGAAAAACTGTTTTTT.